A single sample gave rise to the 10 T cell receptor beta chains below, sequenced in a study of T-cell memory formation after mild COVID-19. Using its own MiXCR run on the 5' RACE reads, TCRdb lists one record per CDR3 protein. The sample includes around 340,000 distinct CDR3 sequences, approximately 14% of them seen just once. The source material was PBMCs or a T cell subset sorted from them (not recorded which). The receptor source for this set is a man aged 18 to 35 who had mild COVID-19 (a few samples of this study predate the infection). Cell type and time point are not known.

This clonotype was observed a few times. The CDR3 region has the DNA TGTGCCAGCAGCAAAGATGGGACGGGGGGCTCCTACGAGCAGTACGTC. Translating gives CASSKDGTGGSYEQYV. The chain combines TRBV21-1 with TRBJ2-7; TRBD1 reflects the table's D call only, with no check against the DNA. TRBV21-1 is labeled a pseudogene. The CDR3 covers 16 residues.

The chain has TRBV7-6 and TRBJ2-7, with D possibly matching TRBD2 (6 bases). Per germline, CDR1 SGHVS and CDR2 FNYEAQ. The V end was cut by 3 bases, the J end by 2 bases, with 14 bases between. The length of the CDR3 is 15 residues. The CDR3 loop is CASSFAGGGAYEQYF. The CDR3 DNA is TGTGCCAGCAGCTTCGCCGGGGGAGGAGCCTACGAGCAGTACTTC.

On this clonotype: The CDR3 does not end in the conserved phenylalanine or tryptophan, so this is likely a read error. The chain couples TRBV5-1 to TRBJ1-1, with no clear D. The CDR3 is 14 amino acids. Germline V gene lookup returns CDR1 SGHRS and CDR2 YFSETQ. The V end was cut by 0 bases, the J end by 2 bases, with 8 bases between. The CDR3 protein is CASSLVAQNTEAFL. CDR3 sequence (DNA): TGCGCCAGCAGCTTGGTCGCACAAAACACTGAAGCTTTCCTT.

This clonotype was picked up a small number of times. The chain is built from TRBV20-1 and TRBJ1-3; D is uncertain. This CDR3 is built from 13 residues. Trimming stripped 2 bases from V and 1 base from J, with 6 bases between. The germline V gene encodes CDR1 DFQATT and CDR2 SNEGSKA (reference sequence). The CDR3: CSARITSGNTIYF. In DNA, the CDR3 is TGCAGTGCTAGAATAACTTCTGGAAACACCATATATTTT.

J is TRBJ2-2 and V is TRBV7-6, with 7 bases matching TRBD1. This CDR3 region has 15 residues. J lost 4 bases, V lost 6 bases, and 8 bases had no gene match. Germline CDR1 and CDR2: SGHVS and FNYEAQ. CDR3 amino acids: CASRSPGQLTGELFF. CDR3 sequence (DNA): TGTGCCAGCAGGTCCCCGGGACAGCTCACCGGGGAGCTGTTTTTT.

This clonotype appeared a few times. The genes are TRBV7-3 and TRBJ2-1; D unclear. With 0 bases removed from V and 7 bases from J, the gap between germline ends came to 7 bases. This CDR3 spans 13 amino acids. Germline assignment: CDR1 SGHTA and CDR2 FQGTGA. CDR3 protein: CASSLTKGNEQFF. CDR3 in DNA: TGTGCCAGCAGCTTAACGAAGGGTAATGAGCAGTTCTTC.

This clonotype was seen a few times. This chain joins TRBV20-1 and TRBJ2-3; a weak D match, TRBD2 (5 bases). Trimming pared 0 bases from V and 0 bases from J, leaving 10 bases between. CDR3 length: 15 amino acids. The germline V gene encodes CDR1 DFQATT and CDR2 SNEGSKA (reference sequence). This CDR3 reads CSARDPGSSTDTQYF. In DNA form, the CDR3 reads TGCAGTGCTAGAGATCCGGGGTCTAGCACAGATACGCAGTATTTT.

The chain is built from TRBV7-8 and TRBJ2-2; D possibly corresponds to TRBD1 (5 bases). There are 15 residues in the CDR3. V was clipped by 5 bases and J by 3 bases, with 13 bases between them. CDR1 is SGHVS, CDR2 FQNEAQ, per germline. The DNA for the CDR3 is TGTGCCAGCAGCGAAAGTGGGGCCTACACCGGGGAGCTGTTTTTT. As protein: CASSESGAYTGELFF.

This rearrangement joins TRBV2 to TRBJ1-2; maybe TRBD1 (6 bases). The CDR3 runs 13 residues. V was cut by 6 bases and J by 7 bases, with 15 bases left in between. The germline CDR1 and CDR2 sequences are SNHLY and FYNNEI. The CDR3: CASSGTPSGGYTF. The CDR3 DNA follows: TGTGCCAGCAGCGGGACACCCTCCGGTGGCTACACCTTC.

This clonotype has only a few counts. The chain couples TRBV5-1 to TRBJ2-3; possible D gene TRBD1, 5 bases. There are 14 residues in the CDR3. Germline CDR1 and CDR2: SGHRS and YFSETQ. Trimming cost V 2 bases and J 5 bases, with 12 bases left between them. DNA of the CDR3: TGCGCCAGCAGCTTCCAGGGCCTCGGAGATACGCAGTATTTT. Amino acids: CASSFQGLGDTQYF.